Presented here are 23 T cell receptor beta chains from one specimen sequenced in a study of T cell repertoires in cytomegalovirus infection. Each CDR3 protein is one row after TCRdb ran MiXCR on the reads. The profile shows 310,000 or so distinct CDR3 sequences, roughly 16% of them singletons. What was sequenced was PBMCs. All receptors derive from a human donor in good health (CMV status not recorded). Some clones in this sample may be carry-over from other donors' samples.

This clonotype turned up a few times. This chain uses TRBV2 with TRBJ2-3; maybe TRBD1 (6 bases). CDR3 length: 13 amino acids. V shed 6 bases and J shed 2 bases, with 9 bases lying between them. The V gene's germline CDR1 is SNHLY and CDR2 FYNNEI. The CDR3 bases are TGTGCCAGCAGAGAGGGGGTCACAGATACGCAGTATTTT. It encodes CASREGVTDTQYF.

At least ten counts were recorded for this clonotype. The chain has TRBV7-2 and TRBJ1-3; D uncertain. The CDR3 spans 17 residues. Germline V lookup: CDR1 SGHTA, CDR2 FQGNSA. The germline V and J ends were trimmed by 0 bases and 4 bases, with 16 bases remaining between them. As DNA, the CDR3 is TGTGCCAGCAGCTTAGCGAGGATGCAAAACGCGGGAAACACCATATATTTT. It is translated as CASSLARMQNAGNTIYF. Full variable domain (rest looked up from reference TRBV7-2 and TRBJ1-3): GAGVSQSPSNKVTEKGKDVELRCDPISGHTALYWYRQSLGQGLEFLIYFQGNSAPDKSGLPSDRFSAERTGGSVSTLTIQRTQQEDSAVYLCASSLARMQNAGNTIYFGEGSWLTVV.

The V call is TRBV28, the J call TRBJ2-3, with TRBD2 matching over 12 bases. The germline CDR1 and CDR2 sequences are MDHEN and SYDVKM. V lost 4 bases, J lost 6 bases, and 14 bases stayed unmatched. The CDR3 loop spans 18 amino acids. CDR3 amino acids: CASSYTSGGWKESDTQYF. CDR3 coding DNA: TGTGCCAGCAGTTACACTAGCGGGGGGTGGAAAGAATCCGATACGCAGTATTTT.

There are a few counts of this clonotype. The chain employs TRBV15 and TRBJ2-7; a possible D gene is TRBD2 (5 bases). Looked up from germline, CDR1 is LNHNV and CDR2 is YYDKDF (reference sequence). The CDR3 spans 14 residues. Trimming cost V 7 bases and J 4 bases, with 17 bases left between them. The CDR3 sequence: CATKPAGPPYEQYF. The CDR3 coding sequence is TGTGCCACCAAACCCGCGGGCCCTCCTTACGAGCAGTACTTC.

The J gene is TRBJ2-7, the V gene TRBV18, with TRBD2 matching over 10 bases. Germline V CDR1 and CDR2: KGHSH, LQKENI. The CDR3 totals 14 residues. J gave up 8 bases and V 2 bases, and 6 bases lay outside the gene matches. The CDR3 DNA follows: TGTGCCAGCTCACCAGGCCTAGCGGGGGCCCAGCAGTACTTC. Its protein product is CASSPGLAGAQQYF. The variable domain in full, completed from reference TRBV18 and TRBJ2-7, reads NAGVMQNPRHLVRRRGQEARLRCSPMKGHSHVYWYRQLPEEGLKFMVYLQKENIIDESGMPKERFSAEFPKEGPSILRIQQVVRGDSAAYFCASSPGLAGAQQYFGPGTRLTVT.

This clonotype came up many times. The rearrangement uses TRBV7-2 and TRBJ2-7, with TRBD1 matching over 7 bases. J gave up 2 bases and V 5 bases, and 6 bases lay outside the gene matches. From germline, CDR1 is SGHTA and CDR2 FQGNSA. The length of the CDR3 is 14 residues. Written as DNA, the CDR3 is TGTGCCAGCAGCCGGACCCAGGGGGCCTACGAGCAGTACTTC. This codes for CASSRTQGAYEQYF.

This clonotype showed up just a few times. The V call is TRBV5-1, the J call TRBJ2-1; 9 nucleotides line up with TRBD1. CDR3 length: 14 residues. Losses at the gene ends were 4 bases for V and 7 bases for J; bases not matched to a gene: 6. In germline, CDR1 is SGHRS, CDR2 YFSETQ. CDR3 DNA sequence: TGCGCCAGCAGCCTGGGACAGGGCTTGAATGAGCAGTTCTTC. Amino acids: CASSLGQGLNEQFF.

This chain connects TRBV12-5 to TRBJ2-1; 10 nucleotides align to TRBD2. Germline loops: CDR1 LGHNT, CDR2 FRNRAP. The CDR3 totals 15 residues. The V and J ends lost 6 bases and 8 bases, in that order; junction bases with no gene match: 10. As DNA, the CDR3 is TGTGCTAGTGGCCCGGTGGCTAGCGGGGGATATGAGCAGTTCTTC. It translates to CASGPVASGGYEQFF.

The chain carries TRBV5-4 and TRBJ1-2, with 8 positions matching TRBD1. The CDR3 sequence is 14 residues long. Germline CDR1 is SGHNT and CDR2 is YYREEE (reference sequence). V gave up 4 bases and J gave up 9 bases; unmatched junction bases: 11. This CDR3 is CASSPGQGRMSYTF. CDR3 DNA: TGTGCCAGCAGCCCCGGACAGGGCCGGATGAGCTACACCTTC.

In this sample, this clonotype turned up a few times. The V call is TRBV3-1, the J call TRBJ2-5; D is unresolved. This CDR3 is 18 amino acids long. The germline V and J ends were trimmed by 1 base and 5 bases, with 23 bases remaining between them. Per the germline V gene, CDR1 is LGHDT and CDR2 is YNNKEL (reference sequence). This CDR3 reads CASSQGASSDTVSETQYF. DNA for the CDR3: TGTGCCAGCAGCCAAGGGGCCAGCTCAGATACAGTGTCGGAGACCCAGTACTTC.

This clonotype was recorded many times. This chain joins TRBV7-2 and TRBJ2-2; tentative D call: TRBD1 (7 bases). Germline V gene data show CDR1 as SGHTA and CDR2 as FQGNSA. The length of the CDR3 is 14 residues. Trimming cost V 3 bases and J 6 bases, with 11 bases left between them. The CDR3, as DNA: TGTGCCAGCAGCTTGACTAGGGGGCCCGGGGAGCTGTTTTTT. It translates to CASSLTRGPGELFF.

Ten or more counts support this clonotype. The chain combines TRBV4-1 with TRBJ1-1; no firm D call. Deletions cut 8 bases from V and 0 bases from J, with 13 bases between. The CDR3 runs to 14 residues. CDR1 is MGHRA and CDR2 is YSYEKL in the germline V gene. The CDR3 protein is CASRVGTVNTEAFF. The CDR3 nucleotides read TGCGCCAGCCGCGTCGGAACAGTGAACACTGAAGCTTTCTTT.

The CDR3 sequence is CASSQEPAGWYNEQFF. CDR3 DNA sequence: TGCGCCAGCAGCCAAGAGCCAGCAGGGTGGTACAATGAGCAGTTCTTC. The rearrangement links TRBV4-1 to TRBJ2-1; D perhaps matches TRBD1 (5 bases). Germline assignment: CDR1 MGHRA and CDR2 YSYEKL. V was trimmed by 0 bases and J by 4 bases, leaving 13 bases between them. The CDR3 spans 16 residues.

The CDR3 region is CSARVGTGNQPQHF. CDR3 DNA sequence: TGCAGTGCTAGAGTTGGGACAGGCAATCAGCCCCAGCATTTT. The chain uses TRBV20-1 and TRBJ1-5; 7 bases map to TRBD1. The CDR3 length is 14 residues. V lost 1 base to trimming and J lost 2 bases; unmatched junction nucleotides: 2. Germline V lookup: CDR1 DFQATT, CDR2 SNEGSKA (reference sequence).

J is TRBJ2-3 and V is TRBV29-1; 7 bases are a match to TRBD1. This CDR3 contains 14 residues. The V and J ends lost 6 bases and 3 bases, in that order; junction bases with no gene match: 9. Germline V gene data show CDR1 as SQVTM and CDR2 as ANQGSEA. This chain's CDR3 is CSVWDSDQTDTQYF. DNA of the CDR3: TGCAGCGTGTGGGACAGCGACCAAACAGATACGCAGTATTTT.

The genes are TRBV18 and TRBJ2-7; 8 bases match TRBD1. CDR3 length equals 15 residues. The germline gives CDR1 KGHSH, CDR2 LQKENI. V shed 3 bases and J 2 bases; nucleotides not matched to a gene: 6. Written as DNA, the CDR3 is TGTGCCAGCTCACCTTCGGACAGGGCTACCTACGAGCAGTACTTC. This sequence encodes CASSPSDRATYEQYF. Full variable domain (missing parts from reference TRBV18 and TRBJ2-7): NAGVMQNPRHLVRRRGQEARLRCSPMKGHSHVYWYRQLPEEGLKFMVYLQKENIIDESGMPKERFSAEFPKEGPSILRIQQVVRGDSAAYFCASSPSDRATYEQYFGPGTRLTVT.

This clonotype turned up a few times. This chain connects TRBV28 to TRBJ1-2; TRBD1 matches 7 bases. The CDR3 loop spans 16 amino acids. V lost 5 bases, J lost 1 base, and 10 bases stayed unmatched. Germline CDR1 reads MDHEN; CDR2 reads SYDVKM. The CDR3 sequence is CASSITGQSNNYGYTF. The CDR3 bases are TGTGCCAGCAGTATCACGGGACAGAGTAATAACTATGGCTACACCTTC.

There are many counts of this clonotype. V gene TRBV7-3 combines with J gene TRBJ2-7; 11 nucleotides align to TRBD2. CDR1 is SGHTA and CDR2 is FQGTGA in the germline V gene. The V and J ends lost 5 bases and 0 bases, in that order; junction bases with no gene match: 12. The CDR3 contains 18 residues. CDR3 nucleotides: TGTGCCAGCAGCCATGGGCCTAGCGGGGGGACGAGCTCCTACGAGCAGTACTTC. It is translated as CASSHGPSGGTSSYEQYF.

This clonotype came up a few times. The CDR3 protein is CASSTQGDDQPQHF. In DNA form, the CDR3 reads TGTGCCAGCAGCACACAGGGGGACGATCAGCCCCAGCATTTT. V usage is TRBV7-9 and J usage is TRBJ1-5; 8 bases are a match to TRBD1. V gave up 5 bases and J gave up 5 bases; unmatched junction bases: 5. Germline lookup yields CDR1 SEHNR and CDR2 FQNEAQ (reference sequence). This CDR3 is 14 amino acids long.

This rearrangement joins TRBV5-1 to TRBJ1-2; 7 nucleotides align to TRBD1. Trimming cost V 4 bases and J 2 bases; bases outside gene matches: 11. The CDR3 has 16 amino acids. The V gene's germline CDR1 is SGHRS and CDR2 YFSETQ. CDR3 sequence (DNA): TGCGCCAGCAGCCGCGGACAGGAGAAAGCGAACTATGGCTACACCTTC. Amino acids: CASSRGQEKANYGYTF.

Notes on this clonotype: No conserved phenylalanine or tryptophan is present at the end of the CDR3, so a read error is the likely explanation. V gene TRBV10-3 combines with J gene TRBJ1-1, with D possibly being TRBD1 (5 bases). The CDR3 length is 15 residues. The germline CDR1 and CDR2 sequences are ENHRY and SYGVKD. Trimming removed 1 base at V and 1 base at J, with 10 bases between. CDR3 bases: TGTGCCATCAGTGAGTTAACGGGGCCGAACACTGAAGCTTTCTCT. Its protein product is CAISELTGPNTEAFS.

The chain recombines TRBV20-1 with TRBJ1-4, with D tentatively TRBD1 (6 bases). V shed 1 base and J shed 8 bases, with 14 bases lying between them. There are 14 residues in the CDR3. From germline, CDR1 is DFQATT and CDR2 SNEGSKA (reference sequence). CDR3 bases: TGCAGTGCTAGAGCCTACAGGGATTGGGAAAAACTGTTTTTT. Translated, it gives CSARAYRDWEKLFF.

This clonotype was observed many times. The CDR3 loop is CASSSRSLAGGLGELFF. Here the CDR3 DNA reads TGTGCCAGCAGTTCCCGGTCGTTAGCGGGGGGGCTCGGGGAGCTGTTTTTT. J is TRBJ2-2 and V is TRBV28; 11 bases fit TRBD2. The ends lost 4 bases at V and 7 bases at J; junction bases unmatched: 11. This CDR3 is built from 17 residues. CDR1 MDHEN and CDR2 SYDVKM come from the germline V gene.